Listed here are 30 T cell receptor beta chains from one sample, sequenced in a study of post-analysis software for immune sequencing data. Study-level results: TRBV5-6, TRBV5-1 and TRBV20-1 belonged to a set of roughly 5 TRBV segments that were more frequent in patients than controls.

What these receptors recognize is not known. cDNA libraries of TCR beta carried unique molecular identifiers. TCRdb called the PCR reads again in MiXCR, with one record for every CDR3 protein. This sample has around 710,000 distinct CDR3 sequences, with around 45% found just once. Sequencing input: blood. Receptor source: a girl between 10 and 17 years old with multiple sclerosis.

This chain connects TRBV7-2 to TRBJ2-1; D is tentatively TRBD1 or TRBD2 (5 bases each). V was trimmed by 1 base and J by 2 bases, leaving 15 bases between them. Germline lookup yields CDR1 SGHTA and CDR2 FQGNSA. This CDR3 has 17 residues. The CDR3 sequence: CASSLVGTTRAYNEQFF. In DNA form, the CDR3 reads TGTGCCAGCAGCTTAGTTGGGACCACGCGGGCCTACAATGAGCAGTTCTTC.

CDR3 sequence: CASSYSIPSLGVDTEAFF. Written as DNA, the CDR3 is TGTGCCAGCAGTTACTCGATTCCTTCCCTAGGGGTGGACACTGAAGCTTTCTTT. The rearrangement links TRBV6-5 to TRBJ1-1, with D possibly being TRBD1 (5 bases). This CDR3 contains 18 residues. Germline V CDR1 and CDR2: MNHEY, SVGAGI. The ends were cut back, 0 bases at V and 3 bases at J, with 20 bases in the middle.

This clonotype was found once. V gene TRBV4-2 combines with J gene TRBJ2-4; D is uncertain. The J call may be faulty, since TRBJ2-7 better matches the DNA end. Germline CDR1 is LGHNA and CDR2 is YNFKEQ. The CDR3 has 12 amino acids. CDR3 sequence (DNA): TGTGCCAGCAGCCAAGATGCGACCGAGCAGTACTTC. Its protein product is CASSQDATEQYF.

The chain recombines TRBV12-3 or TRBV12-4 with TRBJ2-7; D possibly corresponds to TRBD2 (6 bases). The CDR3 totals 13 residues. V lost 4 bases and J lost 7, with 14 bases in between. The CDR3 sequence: CASSYIPLAEQYF. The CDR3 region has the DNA TGTGCCAGCAGTTACATCCCCCTAGCGGAGCAGTACTTC.

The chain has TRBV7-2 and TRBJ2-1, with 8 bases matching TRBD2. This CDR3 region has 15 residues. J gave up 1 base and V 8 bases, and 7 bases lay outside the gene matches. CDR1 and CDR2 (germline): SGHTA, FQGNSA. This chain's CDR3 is CASRLSGGSYNEQFF. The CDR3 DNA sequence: TGTGCCAGCCGCCTGAGCGGGGGTTCCTACAATGAGCAGTTCTTC. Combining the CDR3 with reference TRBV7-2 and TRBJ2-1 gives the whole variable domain GAGVSQSPSNKVTEKGKDVELRCDPISGHTALYWYRQSLGQGLEFLIYFQGNSAPDKSGLPSDRFSAERTGGSVSTLTIQRTQQEDSAVYLCASRLSGGSYNEQFFGPGTRLTVL.

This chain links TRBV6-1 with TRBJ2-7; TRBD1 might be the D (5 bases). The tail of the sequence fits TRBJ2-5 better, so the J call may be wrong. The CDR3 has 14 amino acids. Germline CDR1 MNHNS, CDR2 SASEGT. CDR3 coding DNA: TGTGCCAGCAGGGGGCTCAAGGGAAAAGAGACCCAGTACTTC. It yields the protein CASRGLKGKETQYF.

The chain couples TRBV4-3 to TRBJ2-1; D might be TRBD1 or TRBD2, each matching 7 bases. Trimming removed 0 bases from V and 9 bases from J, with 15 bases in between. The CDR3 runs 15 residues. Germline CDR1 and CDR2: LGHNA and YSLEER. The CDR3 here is CASSQEEGGGREQFF. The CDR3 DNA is TGCGCCAGCAGCCAAGAGGAGGGAGGGGGCCGTGAGCAGTTCTTC.

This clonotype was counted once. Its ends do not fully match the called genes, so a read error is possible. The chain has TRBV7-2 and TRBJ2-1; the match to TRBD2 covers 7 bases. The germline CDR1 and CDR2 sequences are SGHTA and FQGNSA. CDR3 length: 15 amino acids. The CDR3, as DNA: TGTGCCCGCAGTCTTGCGGGAGTAGCCTACAATGAGCAGTTCTTC. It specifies CARSLAGVAYNEQFF.

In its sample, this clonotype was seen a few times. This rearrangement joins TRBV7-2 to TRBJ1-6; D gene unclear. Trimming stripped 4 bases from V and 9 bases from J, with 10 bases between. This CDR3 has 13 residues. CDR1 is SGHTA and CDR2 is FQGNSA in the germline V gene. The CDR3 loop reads CASSSPPPSPLHF. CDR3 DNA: TGTGCCAGCAGCTCACCGCCCCCTTCACCCCTCCACTTT.

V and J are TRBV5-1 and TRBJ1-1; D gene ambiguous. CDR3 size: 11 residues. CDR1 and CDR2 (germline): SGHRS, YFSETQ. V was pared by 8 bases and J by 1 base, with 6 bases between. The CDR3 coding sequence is TGCGCCAGTAAACAGAACACTGAAGCTTTCTTT. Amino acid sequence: CASKQNTEAFF.

CDR3 region: CASSWKGGVSKNEQFF. As DNA, the CDR3 is TGTGCCAGCAGCTGGAAGGGGGGGGTAAGCAAGAATGAGCAGTTCTTC. This chain links TRBV7-2 with TRBJ2-1; maybe TRBD2 (7 bases). V was trimmed by 4 bases and J by 7 bases, leaving 20 bases between them. The CDR3 contains 16 residues. Germline lookup yields CDR1 SGHTA and CDR2 FQGNSA.

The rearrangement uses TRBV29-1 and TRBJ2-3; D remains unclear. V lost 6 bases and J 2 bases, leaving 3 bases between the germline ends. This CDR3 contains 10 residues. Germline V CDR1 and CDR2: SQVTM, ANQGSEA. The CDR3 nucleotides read TGCAGCGTGTTCACAGATACGCAGTATTTT. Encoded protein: CSVFTDTQYF.

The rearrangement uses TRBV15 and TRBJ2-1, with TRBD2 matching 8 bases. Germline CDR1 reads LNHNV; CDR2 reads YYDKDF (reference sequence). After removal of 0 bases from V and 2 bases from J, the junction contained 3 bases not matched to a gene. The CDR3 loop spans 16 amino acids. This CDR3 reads CATSRDFSGAYNEQFF. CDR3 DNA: TGTGCCACCAGCAGAGATTTTAGCGGGGCCTACAATGAGCAGTTCTTC.

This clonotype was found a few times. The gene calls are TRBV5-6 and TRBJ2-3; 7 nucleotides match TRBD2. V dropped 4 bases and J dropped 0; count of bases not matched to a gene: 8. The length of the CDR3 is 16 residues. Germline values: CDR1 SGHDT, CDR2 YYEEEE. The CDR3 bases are TGTGCCAGCAGCCCCGGGGTGCGGGAGAGCACAGATACGCAGTATTTT. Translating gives CASSPGVRESTDTQYF.

The DNA for the CDR3 is TGTGCCATCAGTGGACTAGCGGGAGAAGTGGGGCAGTATTTT. Its protein is CAISGLAGEVGQYF. This chain connects TRBV10-3 to TRBJ2-3; 12 bases line up with TRBD2. From germline, CDR1 is ENHRY and CDR2 SYGVKD. The J segment lost 11 bases and the V segment lost 4 bases, leaving 7 bases of the junction unmatched. The CDR3 has 14 amino acids.

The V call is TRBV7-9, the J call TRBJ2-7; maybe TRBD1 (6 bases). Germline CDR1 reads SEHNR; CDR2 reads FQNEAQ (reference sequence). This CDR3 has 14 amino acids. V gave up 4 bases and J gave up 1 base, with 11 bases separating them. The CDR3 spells CASSSPDRSYEQYF. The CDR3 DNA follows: TGTGCCAGCAGCTCCCCCGACAGGTCCTACGAGCAGTACTTC.

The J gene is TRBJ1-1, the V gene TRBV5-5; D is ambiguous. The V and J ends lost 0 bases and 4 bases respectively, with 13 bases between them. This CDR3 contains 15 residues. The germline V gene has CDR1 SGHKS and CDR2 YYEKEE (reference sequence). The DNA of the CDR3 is TGTGCCAGCAGCTTGGCCCCTGGGTTGGTCACTGAAGCTTTCTTT. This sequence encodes CASSLAPGLVTEAFF.

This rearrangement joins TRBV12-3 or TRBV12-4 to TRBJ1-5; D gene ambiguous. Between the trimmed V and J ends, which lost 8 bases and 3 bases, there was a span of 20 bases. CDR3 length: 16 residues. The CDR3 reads CASRPGRLGVNQPQHF. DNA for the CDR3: TGTGCCAGCCGCCCGGGGAGGCTGGGTGTCAATCAGCCCCAGCATTTT.

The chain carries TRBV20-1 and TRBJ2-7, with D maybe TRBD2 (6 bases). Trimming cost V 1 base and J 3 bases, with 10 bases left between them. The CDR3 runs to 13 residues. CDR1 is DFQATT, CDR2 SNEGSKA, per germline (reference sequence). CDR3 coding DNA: TGCAGTGCTAGAGGGGGGGACCACTACGAGCAGTACTTC. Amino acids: CSARGGDHYEQYF.

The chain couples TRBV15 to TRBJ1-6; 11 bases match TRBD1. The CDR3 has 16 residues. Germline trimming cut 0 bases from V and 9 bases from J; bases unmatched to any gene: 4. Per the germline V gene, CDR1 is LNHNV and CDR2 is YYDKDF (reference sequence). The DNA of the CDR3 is TGTGCCACCAGCAGAGATAAGGGACAGGGGGGTTCACCCCTCCACTTT. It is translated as CATSRDKGQGGSPLHF.

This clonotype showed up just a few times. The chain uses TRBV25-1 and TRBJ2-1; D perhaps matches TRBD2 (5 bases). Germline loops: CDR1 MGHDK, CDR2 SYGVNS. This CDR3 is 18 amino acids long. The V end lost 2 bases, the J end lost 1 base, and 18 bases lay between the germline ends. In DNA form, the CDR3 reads TGTGCCAGCAGTGAACCCACCGGACTCGCTAAATCCTACAATGAGCAGTTCTTC. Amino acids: CASSEPTGLAKSYNEQFF. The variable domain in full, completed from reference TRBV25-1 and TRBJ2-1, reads EADIYQTPRYLVIGTGKKITLECSQTMGHDKMYWYQQDPGMELHLIHYSYGVNSTEKGDLSSESTVSRIRTEHFPLTLESARPSHTSQYLCASSEPTGLAKSYNEQFFGPGTRLTVL.

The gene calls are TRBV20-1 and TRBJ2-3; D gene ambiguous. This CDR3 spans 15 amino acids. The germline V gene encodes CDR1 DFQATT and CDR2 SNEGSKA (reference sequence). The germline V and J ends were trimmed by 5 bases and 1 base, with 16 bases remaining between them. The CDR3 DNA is TGCAGTGCTTCCTTCGTGGTTATGCGCACAGATACGCAGTATTTT. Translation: CSASFVVMRTDTQYF.

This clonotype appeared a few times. CDR3 bases: TGTGCCAGCAGACCGCAAGGGGGAGGGCCCCCCCGGTATTTT. The encoded protein is CASRPQGGGPPRYF. The gene calls are TRBV27 and TRBJ2-3, with D tentatively TRBD2 (7 bases). CDR3 size: 14 residues. V lost 6 bases, J lost 14 bases, and 24 bases lay in between. Germline CDR1 is MNHEY and CDR2 is SMNVEV (reference sequence).

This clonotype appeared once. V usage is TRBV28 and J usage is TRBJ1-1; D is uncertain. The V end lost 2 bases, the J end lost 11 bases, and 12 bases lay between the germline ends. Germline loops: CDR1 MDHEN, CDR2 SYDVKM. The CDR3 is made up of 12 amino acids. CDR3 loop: CASSLSAGDAFF. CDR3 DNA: TGTGCCAGCAGTTTAAGTGCGGGTGACGCTTTCTTT.

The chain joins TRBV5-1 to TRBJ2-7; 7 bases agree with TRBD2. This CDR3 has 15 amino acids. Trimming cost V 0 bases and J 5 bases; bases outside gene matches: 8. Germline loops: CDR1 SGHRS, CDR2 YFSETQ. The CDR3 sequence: CASSLGRGSSDEQYF. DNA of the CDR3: TGCGCCAGCAGCTTGGGTCGCGGGAGTAGCGACGAGCAGTACTTC.

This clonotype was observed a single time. CDR3 in amino acids: CASSFYGTDYGYTF. CDR3 coding DNA: TGTGCCAGCAGTTTCTATGGGACAGACTATGGCTACACCTTC. V usage is TRBV28 and J usage is TRBJ1-2; 7 nucleotides agree with TRBD1. The V gene end was trimmed by 3 bases and the J gene end by 3 bases; junction bases not matched to a gene: 4. Looked up from germline, CDR1 is MDHEN and CDR2 is SYDVKM. CDR3 length equals 14 residues.

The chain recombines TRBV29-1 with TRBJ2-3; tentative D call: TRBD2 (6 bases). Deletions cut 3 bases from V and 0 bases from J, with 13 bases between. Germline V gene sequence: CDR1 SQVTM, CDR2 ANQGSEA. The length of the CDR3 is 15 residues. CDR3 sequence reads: CSVDHGSISTDTQYF. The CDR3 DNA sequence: TGCAGCGTTGATCACGGGAGTATAAGCACAGATACGCAGTATTTT.

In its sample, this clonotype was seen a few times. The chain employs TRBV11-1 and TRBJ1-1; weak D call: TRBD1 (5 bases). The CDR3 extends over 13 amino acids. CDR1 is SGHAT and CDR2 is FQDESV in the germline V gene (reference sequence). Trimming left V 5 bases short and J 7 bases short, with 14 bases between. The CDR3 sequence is CASSGGTESEAFF. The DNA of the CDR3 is TGTGCCAGCAGCGGAGGGACGGAAAGTGAAGCTTTCTTT.

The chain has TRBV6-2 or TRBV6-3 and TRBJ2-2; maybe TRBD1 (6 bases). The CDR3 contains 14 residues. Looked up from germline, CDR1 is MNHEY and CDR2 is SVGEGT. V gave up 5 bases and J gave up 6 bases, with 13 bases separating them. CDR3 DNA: TGTGCCAGCAGTCCAGGGGTCCTGGCCGGGGAGCTGTTTTTT. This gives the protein CASSPGVLAGELFF.

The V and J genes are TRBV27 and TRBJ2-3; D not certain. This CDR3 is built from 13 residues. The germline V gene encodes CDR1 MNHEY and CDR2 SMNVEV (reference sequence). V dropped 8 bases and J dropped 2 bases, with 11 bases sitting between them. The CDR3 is CASSELPTDTQYF. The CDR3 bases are TGTGCCAGCTCCGAGCTTCCCACAGATACGCAGTATTTT.